These 15 T cell receptor beta chains were sequenced from one sample in a study of blood T cell repertoires in COVID-19. TCRdb's copy holds only in-frame clones and misses some; the assay was immunoSEQ multiplex PCR. In the table there are about 210,000 clones, roughly nine tenths of which are singletons. Sequences were obtained from peripheral blood. These receptors came from a man aged 65-85 years with acute or convalescent COVID-19.

The rearrangement uses TRBV19 and TRBJ2-3; 10 nucleotides align to TRBD2. Germline V gene lookup returns CDR1 LNHDA and CDR2 SQIVND (reference sequence). Trimming removed 5 bases from V and 0 bases from J; junction bases left unmatched: 5. There are 16 residues in the CDR3. The CDR3 spells CASSAGLARSTDTQYF. CDR3 DNA sequence: TGTGCCAGTAGTGCGGGACTAGCGCGTAGCACAGATACGCAGTATTTT.

This clone came up once. The V gene is TRBV9, the J gene TRBJ2-1; 7 nucleotides line up with TRBD1. The CDR3 is made up of 15 amino acids. The trim removed 4 bases at V and 5 bases at J, leaving 9 bases unmatched. The germline CDR1 and CDR2 sequences are SGDLS and YYNGEE. The CDR3 DNA sequence: TGTGCCAGCAGCCGAATTGGGACAGCCAACAATGAGCAGTTCTTC. This encodes CASSRIGTANNEQFF.

V is TRBV7-9 and J is TRBJ1-2; no definite D call. Germline V CDR1 and CDR2: SEHNR, FQNEAQ (reference sequence). The CDR3 extends over 15 amino acids. V lost 7 bases, J lost 1 base, and 16 bases lay in between. The CDR3 reads CASTSVKAGNYGYTF. In DNA form, the CDR3 reads TGTGCCAGCACTTCGGTTAAGGCGGGTAACTATGGCTACACCTTC.

This rearrangement joins TRBV4-1 to TRBJ2-1; D gene ambiguous. The V gene's germline CDR1 is MGHRA and CDR2 YSYEKL. Trimming stripped 2 bases from V and 7 bases from J, with 9 bases between. CDR3 size: 13 residues. The CDR3 DNA is TGCGCCAGCAGCCAAAATCGTCTGAATGAGCAGTTCTTC. Its translation is CASSQNRLNEQFF.

The rearrangement links TRBV18 to TRBJ2-1, with 8 bases identical to TRBD2. This CDR3 has 16 amino acids. Trimming took 3 bases from V and 3 from J; bases not matched to a gene: 7. Germline CDR1 and CDR2: KGHSH and LQKENI. The CDR3 sequence: CASSPPKRGFYNEQFF. The CDR3 DNA sequence: TGTGCCAGCTCACCCCCTAAGCGGGGGTTCTACAATGAGCAGTTCTTC.

The V and J genes are TRBV28 and TRBJ2-1; 8 bases fit TRBD1. The CDR3 consists of 15 residues. Per the germline V gene, CDR1 is MDHEN and CDR2 is SYDVKM. The V and J ends lost 6 bases and 2 bases, in that order; junction bases with no gene match: 6. The CDR3 here is CASRFQGAAYNEQFF. The DNA for the CDR3 is TGTGCCAGCAGATTTCAGGGGGCGGCCTACAATGAGCAGTTCTTC.

The chain combines TRBV11-3 with TRBJ2-5, with D hard to call. Looked up from germline, CDR1 is SGHNT and CDR2 is YENEEA. The V gene lost 3 bases and the J gene lost 5 bases, with 19 bases spanning the gap. This CDR3 contains 16 residues. CDR3 coding DNA: TGTGCCAGCAGCTTTTACCGGGTAGAAAATGGGGAGACCCAGTACTTC. Translation: CASSFYRVENGETQYF.

V is TRBV4-1 and J is TRBJ2-3; 9 bases map to TRBD2. The length of the CDR3 is 17 residues. Germline CDR1 reads MGHRA; CDR2 reads YSYEKL. V lost 2 bases to trimming and J lost 2 bases; unmatched junction nucleotides: 8. DNA of the CDR3: TGCGCCAGCAGCCAAAACGCAGCGGGAGGAGCCACAGATACGCAGTATTTT. This translates into CASSQNAAGGATDTQYF.

This chain links TRBV2 with TRBJ1-2; D not certain. V was clipped by 4 bases and J by 6 bases, with 12 bases between them. Per the germline V gene, CDR1 is SNHLY and CDR2 is FYNNEI. This CDR3 is 13 amino acids long. The CDR3: CASSVLRSDGYTF. The DNA for the CDR3 is TGTGCCAGCAGTGTCCTACGGTCTGATGGCTACACCTTC.

In its sample, this clone was seen a few times. The chain recombines TRBV5-1 with TRBJ1-1; D remains unclear. The CDR3 runs 12 residues. The V gene's germline CDR1 is SGHRS and CDR2 YFSETQ. Trimming removed 4 bases at V and 5 bases at J, with 9 bases between. Here the CDR3 DNA reads TGCGCCAGCAGCGATCCTAAGACTGAAGCTTTCTTT. Translated, it gives CASSDPKTEAFF.

With regard to this clone: At one end, the junction sequence differs from germline, possibly due to a read error. This chain uses TRBV9 with TRBJ1-1; D unclear. Germline V gene data show CDR1 as SGDLS and CDR2 as YYNGEE. This CDR3 has 13 residues. The CDR3 DNA reads as TGTACCAGCAGCGTAGGTGAGGGCTCTAAAGCTTTCTTT. Amino acid sequence: CTSSVGEGSKAFF.

The CDR3: CATSREGTGNFF. In nucleotides, the CDR3 is TGTGCCACCAGCAGAGAAGGGACAGGAAACTTCTTC. This chain connects TRBV15 to TRBJ2-1, with 8 bases identical to TRBD1. CDR1 is LNHNV and CDR2 is YYDKDF in the germline V gene (reference sequence). V was clipped by 0 bases and J by 16 bases; unmatched bases: 5. There are 12 residues in the CDR3.

The rearrangement joins TRBV9 to TRBJ1-1; D is unclear. Trimming took 3 bases from V and 5 from J, leaving 14 bases between them. Germline V lookup: CDR1 SGDLS, CDR2 YYNGEE. There are 14 residues in the CDR3. For the CDR3, the DNA is TGTGCCAGCAGCGGATTGGACTCGGGGACTGAAGCTTTCTTT. Its translation is CASSGLDSGTEAFF. The variable domain in full, completed from reference TRBV9 and TRBJ1-1, reads DSGVTQTPKHLITATGQRVTLRCSPRSGDLSVYWYQQSLDQGLQFLIQYYNGEERAKGNILERFSAQQFPDLHSELNLSSLELGDSALYFCASSGLDSGTEAFFGQGTRLTVV.

J is TRBJ2-7 and V is TRBV30, with 9 nucleotides matching TRBD1. Germline assignment: CDR1 GTSNPN and CDR2 SVGIG (reference sequence). V was clipped by 5 bases and J by 0 bases; unmatched bases: 2. CDR3 length: 13 residues. The CDR3 sequence is CAWGTGSSYEQYF. The CDR3 region has the DNA TGTGCCTGGGGGACAGGGAGCTCCTACGAGCAGTACTTC.

The chain employs TRBV4-3 and TRBJ2-2, with no clear D. The CDR3 sequence is 14 residues long. V lost 0 bases to trimming and J lost 4 bases, with 6 bases between them. Germline loops: CDR1 LGHNA, CDR2 YSLEER. CDR3 sequence: CASSQEVGTGELFF. CDR3 sequence (DNA): TGCGCCAGCAGCCAAGAGGTCGGCACCGGGGAGCTGTTTTTT.